These 14 T cell receptor beta chains came from one sample sequenced in a study of blood T cell repertoires in COVID-19. TCRdb keeps only in-frame clones here, not all; method: immunoSEQ multiplex PCR. The sample holds roughly 180,000 clones, 70% to 80% seen once. The material sequenced was peripheral blood. These receptors were obtained from a woman between 55 and 75 years old with COVID-19, enrolled during active disease.

V gene TRBV21-1 combines with J gene TRBJ1-1; TRBD1, the table's D call, was not compared with the DNA. TRBV21-1 is flagged as a pseudogene. This CDR3 region has 18 residues. The CDR3 sequence is CASSKGVTSSGVGPEAFF. DNA for the CDR3: TGTGCCAGCAGCAAAGGAGTGACGAGTTCAGGGGTCGGGCCTGAAGCTTTCTTT.

This chain uses TRBV27 with TRBJ2-4; TRBD1 might be the D (6 bases). The CDR3 is made up of 16 amino acids. The germline V and J ends were trimmed by 9 bases and 0 bases, with 18 bases remaining between them. The V gene's germline CDR1 is MNHEY and CDR2 SMNVEV (reference sequence). In DNA form, the CDR3 reads TGTGCCAGAGGGGGAACAGCAACACTAGCCAAAAACATTCAGTACTTC. Translated: CARGGTATLAKNIQYF.

This clone was seen a few times. CDR3 protein: CASSLGGRGTGELFF. The DNA for the CDR3 is TGTGCCAGCAGCTTAGGCGGGAGGGGCACCGGGGAGCTGTTTTTT. V usage is TRBV7-3 and J usage is TRBJ2-2, with 9 nucleotides matching TRBD2. V was clipped by 2 bases and J by 4 bases; unmatched bases: 2. CDR1 is SGHTA and CDR2 is FQGTGA in the germline V gene. The CDR3 contains 15 residues.

The V gene is TRBV5-1, the J gene TRBJ2-1; a weak D match, TRBD2 (8 bases). Germline CDR1 SGHRS, CDR2 YFSETQ. The germline V and J ends were trimmed by 3 bases and 5 bases, with 18 bases remaining between them. The CDR3 runs to 16 residues. The CDR3 here is CASSSGGGTADNEQFF. The CDR3 region has the DNA TGCGCCAGCAGCTCGGGAGGGGGGACAGCGGACAATGAGCAGTTCTTC.

This chain uses TRBV29-1 with TRBJ1-3; maybe TRBD1 (6 bases). Germline values: CDR1 SQVTM, CDR2 ANQGSEA. This CDR3 spans 15 amino acids. Trimming took off 1 base at V and 4 bases at J, with 14 bases between the two ends. This CDR3 reads CSVEGRGTAGNTIYF. CDR3 coding DNA: TGCAGCGTTGAAGGAAGGGGGACCGCAGGAAACACCATATATTTT.

The chain recombines TRBV6-5 with TRBJ1-2; 8 bases align to TRBD1. This CDR3 contains 13 residues. Germline V gene data show CDR1 as MNHEY and CDR2 as SVGAGI. The V segment lost 6 bases and the J segment 8 bases; nucleotides outside the gene matches: 8. CDR3 DNA: TGTGCCAGCAGCCGGACAGGGCTAGGGGGCTACACCTTC. Translated, it gives CASSRTGLGGYTF.

V and J are TRBV2 and TRBJ2-7; D is perhaps TRBD2 (6 bases). The CDR3 contains 12 residues. The ends were cut back, 3 bases at V and 7 bases at J, with 10 bases in the middle. CDR1 is SNHLY and CDR2 is FYNNEI in the germline V gene. Written as DNA, the CDR3 is TGTGCCAGCAGTGAGGGACTGTGGGAGCAGTACGTC. It codes for CASSEGLWEQYV.

This clone was counted only a few times. The chain uses TRBV5-1 and TRBJ1-5; D remains unclear. With 2 bases removed from V and 5 bases from J, the gap between germline ends came to 14 bases. The CDR3 is 15 residues long. Germline V gives CDR1 SGHRS, CDR2 YFSETQ. The CDR3 is CASSLSGELDQPQHF. The CDR3 DNA reads as TGCGCCAGCAGCTTATCCGGGGAGCTCGATCAGCCCCAGCATTTT.

This sequence joins TRBV7-2 and TRBJ1-5; the D gene is possibly TRBD1 (5 bases). Germline CDR1 reads SGHTA; CDR2 reads FQGNSA. Trimming removed 0 bases from V and 3 bases from J, with 6 bases in between. The length of the CDR3 is 14 residues. The CDR3 coding sequence is TGTGCCAGCAGCTTAGCGACAGTCAATCAGCCCCAGCATTTT. Translated: CASSLATVNQPQHF.

V gene TRBV19 combines with J gene TRBJ1-5; D possibly corresponds to TRBD1 (5 bases). The CDR3 is 15 residues long. The germline V gene encodes CDR1 LNHDA and CDR2 SQIVND (reference sequence). Trimming stripped 2 bases from V and 4 bases from J, with 12 bases between. The CDR3 DNA reads as TGTGCCAGTAGTATAAAAGGACATAGTAATCAGCCCCAGCATTTT. The encoded protein is CASSIKGHSNQPQHF.

The chain joins TRBV19 to TRBJ2-5; possibly TRBD2 for D (7 bases). V lost 6 bases to trimming and J lost 2 bases, with 13 bases between them. The CDR3 totals 14 residues. CDR1 and CDR2 (germline): LNHDA, SQIVND (reference sequence). CDR3 in amino acids: CASRRGGGQETQYF. CDR3 DNA: TGTGCCAGTAGGAGAGGGGGGGGACAAGAGACCCAGTACTTC.

This clone showed up just a few times. The V and J genes are TRBV4-2 and TRBJ2-5; 7 positions match TRBD1. Germline V gives CDR1 LGHNA, CDR2 YNFKEQ. CDR3 length: 17 amino acids. V dropped 0 bases and J dropped 3; count of bases not matched to a gene: 10. The CDR3 region has the DNA TGTGCCAGCAGCCAAGATCCAGGGACAGACCCTAAAGAGACCCAGTACTTC. It specifies CASSQDPGTDPKETQYF.

The J gene is TRBJ1-2, the V gene TRBV18; D is unclear. This CDR3 region has 16 residues. Germline V gene lookup returns CDR1 KGHSH and CDR2 LQKENI. Deletions cut 3 bases from V and 4 bases from J, with 18 bases between. The CDR3 spells CASSPSDIIPFYGYTF. The CDR3 DNA sequence: TGTGCCAGCTCACCTAGTGACATAATCCCTTTCTATGGCTACACCTTC.

J is TRBJ1-5 and V is TRBV11-2; possibly TRBD1 for D (5 bases). Germline values: CDR1 SGHAT, CDR2 FQNNGV. Between the trimmed V and J ends, which lost 0 bases and 2 bases, there was a span of 8 bases. This CDR3 contains 15 residues. CDR3 sequence: CASSLESQGNQPQHF. The CDR3 bases are TGTGCCAGCAGCTTAGAGTCACAGGGCAATCAGCCCCAGCATTTT.